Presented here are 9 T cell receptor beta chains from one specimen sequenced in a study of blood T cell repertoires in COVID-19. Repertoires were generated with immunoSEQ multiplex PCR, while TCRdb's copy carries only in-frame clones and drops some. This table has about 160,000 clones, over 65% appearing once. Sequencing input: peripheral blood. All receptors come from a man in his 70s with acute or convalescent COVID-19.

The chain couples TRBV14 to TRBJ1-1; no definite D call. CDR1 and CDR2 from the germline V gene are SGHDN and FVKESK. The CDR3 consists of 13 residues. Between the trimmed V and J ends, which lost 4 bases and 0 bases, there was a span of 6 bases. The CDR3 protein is CASSLQMNTEAFF. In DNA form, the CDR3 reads TGTGCCAGCAGCCTACAGATGAACACTGAAGCTTTCTTT.

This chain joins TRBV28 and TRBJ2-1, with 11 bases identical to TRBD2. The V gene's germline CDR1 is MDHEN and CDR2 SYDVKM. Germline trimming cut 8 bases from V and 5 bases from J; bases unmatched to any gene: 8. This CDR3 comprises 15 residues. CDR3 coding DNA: TGTGCCAGCGGACCCGGGACTAGCGGCAACAATGAGCAGTTCTTC. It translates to CASGPGTSGNNEQFF.

CDR3 nucleotides: TGTGCCAGCAGTTTCCGACAGGCTGCGGGGGGGACCACTGAAGCTTTCTTT. Residues: CASSFRQAAGGTTEAFF. This chain joins TRBV27 and TRBJ1-1; possibly TRBD1 for D (6 bases). CDR1 and CDR2 (germline): MNHEY, SMNVEV (reference sequence). Trimming shortened V by 3 bases and J by 4 bases, and 21 bases separated the two germline ends. The CDR3 sequence is 17 residues long.

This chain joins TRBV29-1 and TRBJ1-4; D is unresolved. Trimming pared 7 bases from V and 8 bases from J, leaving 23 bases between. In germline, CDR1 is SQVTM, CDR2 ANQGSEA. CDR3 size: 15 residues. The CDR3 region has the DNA TGCAGCGCCAGAGGGCCGAGCGGGGAAGACGAAAAACTGTTTTTT. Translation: CSARGPSGEDEKLFF.

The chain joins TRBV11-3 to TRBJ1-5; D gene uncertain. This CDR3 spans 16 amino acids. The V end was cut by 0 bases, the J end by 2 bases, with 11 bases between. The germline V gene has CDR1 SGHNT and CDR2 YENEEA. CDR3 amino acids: CASSLDLLRGNQPQHF. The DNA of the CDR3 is TGTGCCAGCAGCTTAGATCTTCTACGGGGCAATCAGCCCCAGCATTTT.

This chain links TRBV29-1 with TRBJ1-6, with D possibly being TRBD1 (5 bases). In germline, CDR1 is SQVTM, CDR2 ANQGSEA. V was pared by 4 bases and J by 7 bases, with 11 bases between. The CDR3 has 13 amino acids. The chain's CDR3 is CSVGSGGNSPLHF. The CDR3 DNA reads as TGCAGCGTTGGTTCGGGGGGAAATTCACCCCTCCACTTT.

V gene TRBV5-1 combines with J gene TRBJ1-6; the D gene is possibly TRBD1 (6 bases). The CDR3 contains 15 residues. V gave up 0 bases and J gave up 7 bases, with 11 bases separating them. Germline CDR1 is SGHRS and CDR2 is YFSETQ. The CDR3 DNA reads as TGCGCCAGCAGCTTGGGACAGGAGATGAATTCACCCCTCCACTTT. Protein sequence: CASSLGQEMNSPLHF.

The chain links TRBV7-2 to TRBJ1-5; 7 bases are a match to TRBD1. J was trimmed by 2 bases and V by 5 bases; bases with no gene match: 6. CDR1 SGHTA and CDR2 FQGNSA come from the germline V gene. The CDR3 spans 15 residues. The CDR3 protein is CASSLDRAGNQPQHF. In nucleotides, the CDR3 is TGTGCCAGCAGCCTCGACAGGGCGGGCAATCAGCCCCAGCATTTT.

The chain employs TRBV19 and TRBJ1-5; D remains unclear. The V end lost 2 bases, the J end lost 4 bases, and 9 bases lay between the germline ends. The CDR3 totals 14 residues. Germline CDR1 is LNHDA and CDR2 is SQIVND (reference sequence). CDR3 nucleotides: TGTGCCAGTAGTATAACGGGTCCTAATCAGCCCCAGCATTTT. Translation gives CASSITGPNQPQHF.